The 5 T cell receptor beta chains listed next were all sequenced from one sample in a study of CD8+CD57+ T cells in acquired aplastic anemia. Genomic DNA, serving as template, underwent TCR beta VDJ and CDR3 profiling. TCRdb redid the calling of the reads with MiXCR, one entry per CDR3 protein. The data contain around 190,000 distinct CDR3 sequences, approximately 57% of them seen just once; the ten biggest clones take up 25% to 30%. The source material was sorted CD4+, CD8+, or CD8+CD57+ T cells (not recorded which) from PBMCs. Receptors were obtained from a human donor in good health.

The chain joins TRBV10-3 to TRBJ1-6; D not certain. Trimming took off 10 bases at V and 10 bases at J, with 20 bases between the two ends. In germline, CDR1 is ENHRY, CDR2 SYGVKD. The CDR3 contains 14 residues. CDR3 in DNA: TGTGCCAGCACCGTAGGGCAGGAATTCTCACCCCTCCACTTT. Residues: CASTVGQEFSPLHF.

On this clonotype: Sequence at one end of the junction differs from germline and may be a read error. V usage is TRBV7-2 and J usage is TRBJ1-1; weak D call: TRBD1 (6 bases). Germline V CDR1 and CDR2: SGHTA, FQGNSA. The CDR3 consists of 14 residues. The CDR3 sequence is CASSLDSMNAEAFF. DNA for the CDR3: TGTGCCAGCAGCCTGGACAGTATGAACGCTGAAGCTTTCTTT.

V gene TRBV7-9 combines with J gene TRBJ1-1; TRBD1 matches 8 bases. The length of the CDR3 is 16 residues. The germline gives CDR1 SEHNR, CDR2 FQNEAQ (reference sequence). V lost 3 bases and J lost 0; bases outside the gene matches: 6. The CDR3 loop reads CASSFGDRQMNTEAFF. In DNA, the CDR3 is TGTGCCAGCAGCTTCGGGGACAGGCAAATGAACACTGAAGCTTTCTTT.

This clonotype was counted at least ten times. The rearrangement links TRBV5-4 to TRBJ1-1, with a tentative D call TRBD1 (6 bases). Trimming took off 4 bases at V and 7 bases at J, with 32 bases between the two ends. Germline CDR1 is SGHNT and CDR2 is YYREEE (reference sequence). The CDR3 covers 19 residues. The CDR3 is CASSEKPAGTMTGNIEAFF. DNA of the CDR3: TGTGCCAGCAGCGAGAAACCGGCTGGGACCATGACAGGCAATATTGAAGCTTTCTTT.

J is TRBJ2-3 and V is TRBV10-2, with 8 positions matching TRBD1. The CDR3 has 17 amino acids. Per germline, CDR1 WSHSY and CDR2 SAAADI. V shed 0 bases, J shed 10 bases, and the junction held 15 bases outside the gene matches. The CDR3 region is CASSESSAGGAGYAQYF. The CDR3 nucleotides read TGCGCCAGCAGTGAGTCGTCGGCAGGGGGCGCGGGCTACGCGCAGTATTTT.